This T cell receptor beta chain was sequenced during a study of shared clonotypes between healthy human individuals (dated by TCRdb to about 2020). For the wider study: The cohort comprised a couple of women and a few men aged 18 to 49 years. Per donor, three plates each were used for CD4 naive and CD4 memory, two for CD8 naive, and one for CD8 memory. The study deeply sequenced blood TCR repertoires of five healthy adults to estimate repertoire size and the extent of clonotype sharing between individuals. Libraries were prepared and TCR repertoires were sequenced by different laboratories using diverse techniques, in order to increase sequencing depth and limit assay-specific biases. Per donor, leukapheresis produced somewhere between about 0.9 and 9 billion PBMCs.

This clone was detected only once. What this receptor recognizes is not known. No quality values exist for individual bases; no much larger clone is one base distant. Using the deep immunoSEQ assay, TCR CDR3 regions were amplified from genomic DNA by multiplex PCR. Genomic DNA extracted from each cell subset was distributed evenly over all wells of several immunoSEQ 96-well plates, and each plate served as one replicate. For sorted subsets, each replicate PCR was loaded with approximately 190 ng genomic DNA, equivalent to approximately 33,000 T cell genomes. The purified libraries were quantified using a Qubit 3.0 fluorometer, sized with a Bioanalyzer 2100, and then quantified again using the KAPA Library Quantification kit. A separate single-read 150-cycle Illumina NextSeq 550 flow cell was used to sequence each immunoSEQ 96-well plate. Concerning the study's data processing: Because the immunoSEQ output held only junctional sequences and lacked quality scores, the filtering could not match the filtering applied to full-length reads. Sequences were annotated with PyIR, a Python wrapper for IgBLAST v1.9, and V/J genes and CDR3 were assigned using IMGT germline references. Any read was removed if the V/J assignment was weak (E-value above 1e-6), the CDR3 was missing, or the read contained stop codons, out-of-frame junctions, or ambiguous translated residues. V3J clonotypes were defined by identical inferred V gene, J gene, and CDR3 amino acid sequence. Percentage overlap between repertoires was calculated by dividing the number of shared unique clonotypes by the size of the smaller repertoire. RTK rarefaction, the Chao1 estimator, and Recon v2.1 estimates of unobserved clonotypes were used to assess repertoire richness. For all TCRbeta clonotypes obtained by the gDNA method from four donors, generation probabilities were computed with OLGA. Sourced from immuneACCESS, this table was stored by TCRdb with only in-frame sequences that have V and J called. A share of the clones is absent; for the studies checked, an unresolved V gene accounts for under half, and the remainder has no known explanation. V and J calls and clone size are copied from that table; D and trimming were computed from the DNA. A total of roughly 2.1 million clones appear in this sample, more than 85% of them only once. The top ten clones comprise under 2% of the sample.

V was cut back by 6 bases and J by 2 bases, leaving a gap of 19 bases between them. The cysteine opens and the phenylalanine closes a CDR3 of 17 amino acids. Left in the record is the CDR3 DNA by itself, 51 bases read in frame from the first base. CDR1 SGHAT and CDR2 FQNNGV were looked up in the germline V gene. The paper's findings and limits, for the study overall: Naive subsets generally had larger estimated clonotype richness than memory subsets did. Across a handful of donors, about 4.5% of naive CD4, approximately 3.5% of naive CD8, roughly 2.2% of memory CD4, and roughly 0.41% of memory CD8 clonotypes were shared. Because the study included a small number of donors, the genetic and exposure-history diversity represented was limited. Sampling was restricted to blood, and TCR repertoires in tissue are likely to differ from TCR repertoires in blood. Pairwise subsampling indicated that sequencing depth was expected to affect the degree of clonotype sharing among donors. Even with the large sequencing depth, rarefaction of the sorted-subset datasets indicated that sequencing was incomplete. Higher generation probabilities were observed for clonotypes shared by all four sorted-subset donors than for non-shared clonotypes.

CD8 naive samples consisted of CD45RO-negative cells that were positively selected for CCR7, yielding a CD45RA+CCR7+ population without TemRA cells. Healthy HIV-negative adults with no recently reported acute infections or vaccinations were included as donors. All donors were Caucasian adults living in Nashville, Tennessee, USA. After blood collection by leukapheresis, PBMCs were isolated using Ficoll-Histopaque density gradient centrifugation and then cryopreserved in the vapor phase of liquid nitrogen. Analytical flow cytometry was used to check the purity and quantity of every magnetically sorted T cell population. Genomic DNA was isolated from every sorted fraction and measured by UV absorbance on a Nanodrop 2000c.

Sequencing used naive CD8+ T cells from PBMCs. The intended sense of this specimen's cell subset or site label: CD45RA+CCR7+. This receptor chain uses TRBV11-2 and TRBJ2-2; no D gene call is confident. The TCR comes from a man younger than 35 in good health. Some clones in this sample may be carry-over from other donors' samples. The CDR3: CASSPAATLVNTGELFF. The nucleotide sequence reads TGTGCCAGCAGTCCCGCCGCAACGTTGGTTAACACCGGGGAGCTGTTTTTT.